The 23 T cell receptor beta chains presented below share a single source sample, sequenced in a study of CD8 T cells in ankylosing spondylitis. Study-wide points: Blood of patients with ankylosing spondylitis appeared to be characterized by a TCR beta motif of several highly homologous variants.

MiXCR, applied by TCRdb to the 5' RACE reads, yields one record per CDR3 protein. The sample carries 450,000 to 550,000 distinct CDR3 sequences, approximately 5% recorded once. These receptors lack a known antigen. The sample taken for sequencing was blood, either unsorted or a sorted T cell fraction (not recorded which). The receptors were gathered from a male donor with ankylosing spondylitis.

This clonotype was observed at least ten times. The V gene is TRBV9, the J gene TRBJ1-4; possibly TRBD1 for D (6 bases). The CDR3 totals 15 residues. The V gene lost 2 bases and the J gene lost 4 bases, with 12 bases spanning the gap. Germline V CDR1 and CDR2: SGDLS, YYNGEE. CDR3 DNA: TGTGCCAGCAGCGTCGAGGGGGGCCTTAATGAAAAACTGTTTTTT. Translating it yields CASSVEGGLNEKLFF.

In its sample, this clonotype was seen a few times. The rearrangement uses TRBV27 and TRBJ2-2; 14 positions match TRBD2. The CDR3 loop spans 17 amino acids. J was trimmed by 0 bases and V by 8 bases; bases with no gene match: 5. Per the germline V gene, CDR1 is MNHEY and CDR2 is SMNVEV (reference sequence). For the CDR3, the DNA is TGTGCCAGCTGGGGACTAGCGGGAGTCCCGAACACCGGGGAGCTGTTTTTT. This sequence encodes CASWGLAGVPNTGELFF.

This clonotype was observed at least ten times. CDR3 bases: TGTGCCAGCTCACAGGGCAGGCGGTACGAGCAGTACTTC. Its protein product is CASSQGRRYEQYF. The chain carries TRBV3-1 and TRBJ2-7, with a possible D match to TRBD1 (6 bases). Germline V gene data show CDR1 as LGHDT and CDR2 as YNNKEL (reference sequence). The germline V and J ends were trimmed by 8 bases and 4 bases, with 15 bases remaining between them. This CDR3 is built from 13 residues.

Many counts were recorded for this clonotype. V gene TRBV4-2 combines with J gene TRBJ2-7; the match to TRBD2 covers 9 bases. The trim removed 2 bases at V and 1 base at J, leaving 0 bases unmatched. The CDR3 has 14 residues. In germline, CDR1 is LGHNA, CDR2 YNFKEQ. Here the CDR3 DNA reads TGTGCCAGCAGCCAACTAGCGGGGTCCTACGAGCAGTACTTC. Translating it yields CASSQLAGSYEQYF.

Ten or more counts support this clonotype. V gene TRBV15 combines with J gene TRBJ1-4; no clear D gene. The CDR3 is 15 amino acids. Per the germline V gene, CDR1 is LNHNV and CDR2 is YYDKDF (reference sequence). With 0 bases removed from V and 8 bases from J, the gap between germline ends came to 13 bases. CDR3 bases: TGTGCCACCAGCAGAGACTATATACCGATGGAAAAACTGTTTTTT. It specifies CATSRDYIPMEKLFF.

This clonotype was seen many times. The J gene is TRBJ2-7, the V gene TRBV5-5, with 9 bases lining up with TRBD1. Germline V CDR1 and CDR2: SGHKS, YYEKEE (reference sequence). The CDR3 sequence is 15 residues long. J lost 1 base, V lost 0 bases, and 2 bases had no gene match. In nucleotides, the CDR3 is TGTGCCAGCAGCTTGGAGGGACAGGGTTCCTACGAGCAGTACTTC. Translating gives CASSLEGQGSYEQYF.

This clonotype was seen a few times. The CDR3 loop reads CAWSVERTPASNQPQHF. The CDR3 coding sequence is TGTGCCTGGAGTGTAGAGCGGACTCCTGCTAGCAATCAGCCCCAGCATTTT. V and J are TRBV30 and TRBJ1-5; the D is unclear. Germline V gives CDR1 GTSNPN, CDR2 SVGIG (reference sequence). Trimming cost V 0 bases and J 0 bases, with 15 bases left between them. The CDR3 is made up of 17 amino acids.

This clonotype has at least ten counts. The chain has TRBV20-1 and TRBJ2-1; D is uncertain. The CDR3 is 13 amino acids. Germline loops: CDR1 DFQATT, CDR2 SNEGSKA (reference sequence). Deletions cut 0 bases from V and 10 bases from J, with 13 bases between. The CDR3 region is CSARDVNPSEQFF. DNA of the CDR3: TGCAGTGCTAGAGATGTTAACCCCTCGGAGCAGTTCTTC.

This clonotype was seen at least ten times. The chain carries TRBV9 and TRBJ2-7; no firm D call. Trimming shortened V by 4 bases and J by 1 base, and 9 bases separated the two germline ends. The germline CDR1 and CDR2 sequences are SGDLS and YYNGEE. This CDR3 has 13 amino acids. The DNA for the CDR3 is TGTGCCAGCAGCCCGAGAATTTCCTACGAGCAGTACTTC. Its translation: CASSPRISYEQYF.

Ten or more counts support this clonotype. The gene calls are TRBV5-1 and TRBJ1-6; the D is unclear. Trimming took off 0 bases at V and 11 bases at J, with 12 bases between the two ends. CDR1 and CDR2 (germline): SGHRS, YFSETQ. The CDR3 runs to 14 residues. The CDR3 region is CASSLVSPGAPLHF. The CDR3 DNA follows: TGCGCCAGCAGCTTGGTTAGCCCGGGAGCACCCCTCCACTTT.

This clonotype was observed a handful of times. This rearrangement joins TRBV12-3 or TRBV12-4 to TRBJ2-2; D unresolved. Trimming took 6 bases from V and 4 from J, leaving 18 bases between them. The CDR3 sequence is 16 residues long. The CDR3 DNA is TGTGCCAGCAGGGGGTTCGTCACGGGTTTCACCGGGGAGCTGTTTTTT. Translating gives CASRGFVTGFTGELFF.

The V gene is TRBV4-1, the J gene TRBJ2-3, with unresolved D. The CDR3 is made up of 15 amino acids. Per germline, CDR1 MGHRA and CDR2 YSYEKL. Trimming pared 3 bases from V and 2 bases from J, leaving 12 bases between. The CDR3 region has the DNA TGCGCCAGCAGCCAGGGTCCCTGGTACACAGATACGCAGTATTTT. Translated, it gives CASSQGPWYTDTQYF.

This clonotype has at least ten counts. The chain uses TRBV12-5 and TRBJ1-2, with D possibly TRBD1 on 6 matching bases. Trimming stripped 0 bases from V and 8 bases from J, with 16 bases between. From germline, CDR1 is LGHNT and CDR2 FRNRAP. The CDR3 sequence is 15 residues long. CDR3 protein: CASGLVPGVGRGYTF. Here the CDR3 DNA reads TGTGCTAGTGGTTTGGTACCAGGGGTTGGTCGAGGCTACACCTTC.

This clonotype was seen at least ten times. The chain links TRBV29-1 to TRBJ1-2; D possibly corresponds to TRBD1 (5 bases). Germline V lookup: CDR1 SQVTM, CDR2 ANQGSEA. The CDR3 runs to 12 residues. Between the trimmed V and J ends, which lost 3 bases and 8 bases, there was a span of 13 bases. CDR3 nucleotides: TGCAGCGTTGATCAGGGAACCTACGGCTACACCTTC. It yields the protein CSVDQGTYGYTF.

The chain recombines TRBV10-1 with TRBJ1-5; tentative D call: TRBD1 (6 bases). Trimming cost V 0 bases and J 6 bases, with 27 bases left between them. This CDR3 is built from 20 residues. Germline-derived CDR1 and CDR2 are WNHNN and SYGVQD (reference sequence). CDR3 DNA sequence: TGCGCCAGCAGTGAGTCAGCGGCAGGTTGGGGGAGGGGGGTCGGTCAGCCCCAGCATTTT. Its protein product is CASSESAAGWGRGVGQPQHF.

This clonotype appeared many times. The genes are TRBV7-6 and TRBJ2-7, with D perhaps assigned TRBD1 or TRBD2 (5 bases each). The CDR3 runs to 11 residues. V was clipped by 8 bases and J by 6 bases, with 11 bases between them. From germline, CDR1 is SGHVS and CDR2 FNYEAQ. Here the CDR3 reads CASGTWGEQYF. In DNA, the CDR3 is TGTGCCAGCGGGACGTGGGGCGAGCAGTACTTC.

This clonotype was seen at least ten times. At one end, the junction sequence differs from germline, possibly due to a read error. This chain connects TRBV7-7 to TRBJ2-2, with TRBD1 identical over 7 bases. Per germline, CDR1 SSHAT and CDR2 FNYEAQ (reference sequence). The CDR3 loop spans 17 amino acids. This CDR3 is CASSLSVGQVGTGELFF. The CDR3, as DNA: TGTGCTAGCAGCTTAAGTGTAGGACAGGTCGGCACCGGGGAGCTGTTTTTT.

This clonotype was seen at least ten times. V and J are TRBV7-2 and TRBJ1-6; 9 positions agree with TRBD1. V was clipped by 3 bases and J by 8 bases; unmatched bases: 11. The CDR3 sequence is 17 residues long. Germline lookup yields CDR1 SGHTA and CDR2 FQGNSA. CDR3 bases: TGTGCCAGCAGCTTCAACCGGGACAGGGATGTTTATTCACCCCTCCACTTT. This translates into CASSFNRDRDVYSPLHF.

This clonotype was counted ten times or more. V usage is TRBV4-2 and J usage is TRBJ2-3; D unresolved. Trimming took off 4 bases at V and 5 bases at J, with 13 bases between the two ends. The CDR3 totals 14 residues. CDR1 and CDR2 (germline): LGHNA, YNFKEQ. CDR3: CASSPDSPGDTQYF. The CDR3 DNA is TGTGCCAGCAGCCCAGACTCTCCCGGAGATACGCAGTATTTT.

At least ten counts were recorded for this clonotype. The CDR3, as DNA: TGTGCCAGCAGCTACAGGACAGGAAGCGATCAGCCCCAGCATTTT. This sequence encodes CASSYRTGSDQPQHF. This rearrangement joins TRBV7-2 to TRBJ1-5, with 7 bases aligning to TRBD1. V gave up 4 bases and J gave up 5 bases; unmatched junction bases: 8. The germline V gene encodes CDR1 SGHTA and CDR2 FQGNSA. The CDR3 runs to 15 residues. Complete variable domain (other parts from reference TRBV7-2 and TRBJ1-5): GAGVSQSPSNKVTEKGKDVELRCDPISGHTALYWYRQSLGQGLEFLIYFQGNSAPDKSGLPSDRFSAERTGGSVSTLTIQRTQQEDSAVYLCASSYRTGSDQPQHFGDGTRLSIL.

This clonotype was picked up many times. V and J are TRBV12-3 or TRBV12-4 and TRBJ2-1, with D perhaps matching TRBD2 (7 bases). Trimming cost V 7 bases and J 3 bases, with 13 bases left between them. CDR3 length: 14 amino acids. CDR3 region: CASNGGPIYNEQFF. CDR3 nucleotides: TGTGCCAGCAACGGGGGGCCAATCTACAATGAGCAGTTCTTC.

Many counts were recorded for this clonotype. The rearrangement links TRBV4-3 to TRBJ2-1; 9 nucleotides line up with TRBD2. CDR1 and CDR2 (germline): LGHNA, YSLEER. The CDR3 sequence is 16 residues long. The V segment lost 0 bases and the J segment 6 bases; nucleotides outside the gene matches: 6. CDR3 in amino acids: CASSQDFGTSINEQFF. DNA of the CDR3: TGCGCCAGCAGCCAAGATTTTGGGACTAGCATCAATGAGCAGTTCTTC.

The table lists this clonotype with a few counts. This CDR3 reads CSAPSRGSNTEAFF. In DNA form, the CDR3 reads TGCAGTGCCCCAAGCCGGGGGAGCAACACTGAAGCTTTCTTT. The chain combines TRBV20-1 with TRBJ1-1, with a weak D call TRBD1 (5 bases). Germline V gene sequence: CDR1 DFQATT, CDR2 SNEGSKA (reference sequence). There are 14 residues in the CDR3. V was cut by 6 bases and J by 2 bases, with 16 bases left in between.